The source of this TCR beta chain is a study of a mutant IDH1 vaccine in newly diagnosed glioma. Study summary: The first vaccination came 4-6 weeks after radiotherapy alone, or with temozolomide cycles. The treated group averaged 40.4 years old and was 62.5% male, roughly 38% female.

V lost 0 bases and J lost 4, with 10 bases in between. CDR3 length: 14 residues. From germline, CDR1 is SGDLS and CDR2 YYNGEE. Time point defined: week 35, safety follow-up. Vaccine doses each comprised 300 ug of mutant IDH1 20-mer peptide, with topical imiquimod. Patients had eight vaccinations, in weeks 1, 3, 5, 7, 11, 15, 19 and 23. Details on this clone: Its matching antigen is unknown. Different DNA sequences within this sample yield the same CDR3.

Study conclusions and caveats: There seemed to be no relation between pseudoprogression and changes in top peripheral T cell clonotypes.

Assay used: immunoSEQ multiplex PCR; TCRdb lists only in-frame clones, some missing. The sample has about 27,000 clones, about 76% seen once. The rearrangement uses TRBV9 and TRBJ1-1; D unclear. This TCR derives from a man between 45 and 60 years old with glioma. The source was PBMCs, collected from a glioma patient whose treatment included an IDH1 peptide vaccine. CDR3 coding DNA: TGTGCCAGCAGCGTAGATGGAGGGCCCACTGAAGCTTTCTTT. This sequence encodes CASSVDGGPTEAFF.